The clone carrying this T cell receptor beta chain came up many times. Its specificity is unknown. Study results and limitations: Tumor-infiltrating Treg TCR alpha and beta sequences overlapped most with tumor naive CD4+ T cells, then blood naive.

After constant-region reverse-primer amplification, full-length variable regions underwent semi-nested PCR with Nested Universal Primer A. TCRdb redid the calling of the 5' RACE reads with MiXCR, one entry per CDR3 protein. The table records tens of thousands of distinct CDR3 sequences, approximately 25% of them present only once. The source is a female donor with breast cancer. The sequenced sample was memory CD4+ T cells sorted from blood. This sample's subset: memory CD4+ T cells, CD4+CD45RO+CD25-.

The CDR3 DNA follows: TGTGCCACCAGTGATACGGACCAAGCCTACGAGCAGTACTTC. Its translation is CATSDTDQAYEQYF. This chain connects TRBV24-1 to TRBJ2-7; D unresolved. The CDR3 loop spans 14 amino acids. The ends were cut back, 3 bases at V and 2 bases at J, with 10 bases in the middle. The germline gives CDR1 KGHDR, CDR2 SFDVKD.